These 30 T cell receptor beta chains originate from one sample sequenced in a study of control samples from healthy donors and cancer patients. Using immunoSEQ multiplex PCR, the repertoire was profiled, and TCRdb retains in-frame clones only, with some absent. The table shows roughly 95,000 clones, with roughly 92% occurring only once. The sequencing input was blood. The receptors stem from a woman aged 25 to 39 in good health.

The chain combines TRBV11-2 with TRBJ2-3; D unresolved. Germline lookup yields CDR1 SGHAT and CDR2 FQNNGV. V was pared by 6 bases and J by 4 bases, with 17 bases between. The CDR3 has 15 amino acids. The DNA of the CDR3 is TGTGCCAGCAGATCCGCTTTCTCCTTCCCAGATACGCAGTATTTT. Amino acid sequence: CASRSAFSFPDTQYF. Using reference TRBV11-2 and TRBJ2-3 for the parts outside the CDR3, the full variable domain is EAGVAQSPRYKIIEKRQSVAFWCNPISGHATLYWYQQILGQGPKLLIQFQNNGVVDDSQLPKDRFSAERLKGVDSTLKIQPAKLEDSAVYLCASRSAFSFPDTQYFGPGTRLTVL.

DNA of the CDR3: TGTGCCAGCAGCCCGGACGGATTCTCTGGAAACACCATATATTTT. This sequence encodes CASSPDGFSGNTIYF. The chain employs TRBV3-1 (or the pseudogene TRBV3-2) and TRBJ1-3; no definite D call. The CDR3 totals 15 residues. In germline, CDR1 is LGHDT, CDR2 YNNKEL (reference sequence). V was trimmed by 4 bases and J by 0 bases, leaving 10 bases between them.

This CDR3 is CASSENYPPGELFF. CDR3 nucleotides: TGTGCCAGCAGTGAAAATTATCCCCCCGGGGAGCTGTTTTTT. V and J are TRBV6-1 and TRBJ2-2; D call uncertain. The V end was cut by 2 bases, the J end by 6 bases, with 10 bases between. Per germline, CDR1 MNHNS and CDR2 SASEGT. This CDR3 has 14 amino acids.

The V call is TRBV18, the J call TRBJ1-1; 11 bases are a match to TRBD1. After removal of 6 bases from V and 1 base from J, the junction contained 7 bases not matched to a gene. The CDR3 loop spans 16 amino acids. Germline values: CDR1 KGHSH, CDR2 LQKENI. The CDR3 loop reads CASSRGQGAQNTEAFF. CDR3 bases: TGTGCCAGCTCGCGTGGACAGGGGGCTCAGAACACTGAAGCTTTCTTT.

The genes are TRBV6-5 and TRBJ1-1; the D gene is possibly TRBD1 (5 bases). The CDR3 is 13 residues long. Between the trimmed V and J ends, which lost 6 bases and 3 bases, there was a span of 11 bases. Germline V CDR1 and CDR2: MNHEY, SVGAGI. Here the CDR3 DNA reads TGTGCCAGCAGACTTACAGGAGACACTGAAGCTTTCTTT. Its protein is CASRLTGDTEAFF.

This chain uses TRBV7-9 with TRBJ2-7; perhaps D is TRBD1 or TRBD2 (5 bases each). Germline assignment: CDR1 SEHNR and CDR2 FQNEAQ (reference sequence). CDR3 size: 13 residues. Trimming cost V 4 bases and J 7 bases, with 14 bases left between them. The CDR3 nucleotides read TGTGCCAGCAGCTCCCCCACAGGCGGGGAGCAGTACTTC. This codes for CASSSPTGGEQYF.

This clone appeared a single time. V gene TRBV7-9 combines with J gene TRBJ2-5, with D perhaps being TRBD1 or TRBD2 (5 bases each). Between the trimmed V and J ends, which lost 5 bases and 1 base, there was a span of 8 bases. CDR1 SEHNR and CDR2 FQNEAQ come from the germline V gene (reference sequence). This CDR3 has 13 amino acids. The CDR3 DNA reads as TGTGCCAGCAGCCCAGGGAGCCAAGAGACCCAGTACTTC. It is translated as CASSPGSQETQYF.

This chain uses TRBV20-1 with TRBJ1-5; unclear D gene. V lost 3 bases and J lost 0, with 9 bases in between. The CDR3 length is 14 residues. The V gene's germline CDR1 is DFQATT and CDR2 SNEGSKA (reference sequence). The CDR3 sequence: CSASTQLSNQPQHF. CDR3 bases: TGCAGTGCTAGTACGCAGCTTAGCAATCAGCCCCAGCATTTT.

This clone was counted only a few times. J is TRBJ1-5 and V is TRBV4-1; 7 bases map to TRBD1. CDR3 length equals 15 residues. From germline, CDR1 is MGHRA and CDR2 YSYEKL. J was trimmed by 7 bases and V by 0 bases; bases with no gene match: 6. The CDR3 region has the DNA TGCGCCAGCAGCCAAGATCCCGGACAGGCCCAGCCCCAGCATTTT. Protein product: CASSQDPGQAQPQHF.

Here the CDR3 DNA reads TGCGCCAGCAGCGCGACAGGAGGAGAAGAAAAACTGTTTTTT. This translates into CASSATGGEEKLFF. V usage is TRBV4-1 and J usage is TRBJ1-4; tentatively, D is TRBD1 (6 bases). Germline CDR1 and CDR2: MGHRA and YSYEKL. Trimming pared 5 bases from V and 8 bases from J, leaving 15 bases between. The CDR3 totals 14 residues.

The CDR3 loop is CSVGGGARGYGYTF. The CDR3 nucleotides are TGCAGCGTTGGGGGAGGCGCGAGGGGCTATGGCTACACCTTC. The V call is TRBV29-1, the J call TRBJ1-2; D perhaps matches TRBD1 (5 bases). Trimming stripped 4 bases from V and 4 bases from J, with 16 bases between. Germline V gene data show CDR1 as SQVTM and CDR2 as ANQGSEA. This CDR3 is built from 14 residues.

The chain recombines TRBV5-1 with TRBJ2-3; D may be TRBD1 or TRBD2 (5 bases each). Germline V gene sequence: CDR1 SGHRS, CDR2 YFSETQ. There are 16 residues in the CDR3. Trimming removed 2 bases at V and 5 bases at J, with 18 bases between. For the CDR3, the DNA is TGCGCCAGCAGCTTAGGGACCCAGCGGTCGGTAGATACGCAGTATTTT. Residues: CASSLGTQRSVDTQYF. The full variable domain, completed using reference TRBV5-1 and TRBJ2-3, is KAGVTQTPRYLIKTRGQQVTLSCSPISGHRSVSWYQQTPGQGLQFLFEYFSETQRNKGNFPGRFSGRQFSNSRSEMNVSTLELGDSALYLCASSLGTQRSVDTQYFGPGTRLTVL.

The gene calls are TRBV25-1 and TRBJ1-1, with 8 bases aligning to TRBD1. Per germline, CDR1 MGHDK and CDR2 SYGVNS. V shed 6 bases and J 3 bases; nucleotides not matched to a gene: 6. The length of the CDR3 is 14 residues. DNA for the CDR3: TGTGCCAGCAGCGGTGAACAGGGGGACACTGAAGCTTTCTTT. Translated, it gives CASSGEQGDTEAFF.

V usage is TRBV7-3 and J usage is TRBJ2-2; 11 bases line up with TRBD2. The CDR3 has 19 residues. Trimming cost V 0 bases and J 2 bases; bases outside gene matches: 8. Germline CDR1 reads SGHTA; CDR2 reads FQGTGA. CDR3 bases: TGTGCCAGCAGCTTAACGCCCCTAGCGGGGGGCATCAACACCGGGGAGCTGTTTTTT. Translated, it gives CASSLTPLAGGINTGELFF.

V is TRBV5-1 and J is TRBJ2-5, with 8 bases identical to TRBD1. Per germline, CDR1 SGHRS and CDR2 YFSETQ. The CDR3 is 16 amino acids. With 4 bases clipped from V and 2 bases from J, the junction kept 10 bases outside the gene matches. This chain's CDR3 is CASSKFPGQVQETQYF. For the CDR3, the DNA is TGCGCCAGCAGCAAATTCCCGGGACAGGTTCAAGAGACCCAGTACTTC.

The chain recombines TRBV9 with TRBJ2-1; either TRBD1 or TRBD2 may fit D (5 bases each). Germline lookup yields CDR1 SGDLS and CDR2 YYNGEE. The CDR3 loop spans 17 amino acids. With 0 bases removed from V and 6 bases from J, the gap between germline ends came to 19 bases. The CDR3 coding sequence is TGTGCCAGCAGCGTAGCAAGTTTGGGACGGGGTGGCAATGAGCAGTTCTTC. This sequence encodes CASSVASLGRGGNEQFF.

The gene calls are TRBV7-6 and TRBJ2-1; 7 bases are shared with TRBD1. Germline lookup yields CDR1 SGHVS and CDR2 FNYEAQ. The CDR3 covers 15 residues. The V segment lost 2 bases and the J segment 1 base; nucleotides outside the gene matches: 2. As DNA, the CDR3 is TGTGCCAGCAGCTTACCGGGACAGTCCTACAATGAGCAGTTCTTC. Protein sequence: CASSLPGQSYNEQFF.

The V call is TRBV12-3 or TRBV12-4, the J call TRBJ2-1; unclear D gene. The CDR3 extends over 12 amino acids. V lost 1 base, J lost 3 bases, and 1 base lay in between. CDR3 sequence (DNA): TGTGCCAGCAGTTTAGGCTACAATGAGCAGTTCTTC. Translated, it gives CASSLGYNEQFF.

V is TRBV19 and J is TRBJ1-6; no clear D. The germline CDR1 and CDR2 sequences are LNHDA and SQIVND (reference sequence). The CDR3 sequence is 11 residues long. The V and J ends lost 4 bases and 8 bases respectively, with 3 bases between them. CDR3 region: CASSTDSPLHF. CDR3 bases: TGTGCCAGTAGTACAGATTCACCCCTCCACTTT.

A single count supports this clone. J is TRBJ1-1 and V is TRBV9; the D is unclear. Trimming removed 4 bases at V and 1 base at J, with 11 bases between. This CDR3 region has 14 residues. CDR1 is SGDLS and CDR2 is YYNGEE in the germline V gene. The DNA for the CDR3 is TGTGCCAGCAGCCAGCTCAGTGGGAACACTGAAGCTTTCTTT. Amino acid sequence: CASSQLSGNTEAFF.

The chain uses TRBV2 and TRBJ2-6; no clear D. Trimming shortened V by 8 bases and J by 0 bases, and 17 bases separated the two germline ends. From germline, CDR1 is SNHLY and CDR2 FYNNEI. This CDR3 is built from 17 residues. The CDR3 DNA sequence: TGTGCCAGCCAAGGGTTCCATAAGACCTCTGGGGCCAACGTCCTGACTTTC. This sequence encodes CASQGFHKTSGANVLTF.

This chain joins TRBV6-5 and TRBJ1-1; 8 nucleotides match TRBD1. CDR3 length: 13 amino acids. V lost 7 bases, J lost 8 bases, and 9 bases stayed unmatched. Germline-derived CDR1 and CDR2 are MNHEY and SVGAGI. The DNA for the CDR3 is TGTGCCAGCATTTCCAGGGGGCTGAAGGAAGCTTTCTTT. Translation gives CASISRGLKEAFF.

The chain employs TRBV7-9 and TRBJ1-4, with D perhaps matching TRBD1 (5 bases). The CDR3 has 14 residues. V dropped 1 base and J dropped 8 bases, with 11 bases sitting between them. Germline loops: CDR1 SEHNR, CDR2 FQNEAQ (reference sequence). The DNA for the CDR3 is TGTGCCAGCAGCTTAGTAACAGGAAACGAAAAACTGTTTTTT. Its translation is CASSLVTGNEKLFF. Full variable domain (outside the CDR3, taken from reference TRBV7-9 and TRBJ1-4): DTGVSQNPRHKITKRGQNVTFRCDPISEHNRLYWYRQTLGQGPEFLTYFQNEAQLEKSRLLSDRFSAERPKGSFSTLEIQRTEQGDSAMYLCASSLVTGNEKLFFGSGTQLSVL.

The chain is built from TRBV7-2 and TRBJ1-5; 7 nucleotides agree with TRBD1. Germline V gives CDR1 SGHTA, CDR2 FQGNSA. The CDR3 is 17 amino acids. V shed 5 bases, J shed 0 bases, and the junction held 10 bases outside the gene matches. Here the CDR3 reads CASSARQGPVSNQPQHF. The CDR3 DNA is TGTGCCAGCAGCGCCAGACAGGGACCTGTTAGCAATCAGCCCCAGCATTTT.

The rearrangement links TRBV6-5 to TRBJ2-7; TRBD2 matches 13 bases. CDR3 length equals 15 residues. The germline V gene encodes CDR1 MNHEY and CDR2 SVGAGI. Unmatched junction bases numbered 7, after V lost 5 bases and J lost 6 bases. CDR3 region: CASSRLTSGRSEQYF. In nucleotides, the CDR3 is TGTGCCAGCAGTCGCCTGACTAGCGGGAGGTCCGAGCAGTACTTC.

This chain uses TRBV6-5 with TRBJ2-7; 12 positions match TRBD2. CDR1 and CDR2 from the germline V gene are MNHEY and SVGAGI. Germline trimming cut 6 bases from V and 3 bases from J; bases unmatched to any gene: 6. There are 15 residues in the CDR3. The CDR3 coding sequence is TGTGCCAGCAGAGGGAGGACTAGCGGGGACTACGAGCAGTACTTC. Its protein is CASRGRTSGDYEQYF.

This CDR3 reads CASSLGGTSGNTIYF. The CDR3 nucleotides are TGTGCCAGCAGCCTGGGGGGGACCTCTGGAAACACCATATATTTT. This rearrangement joins TRBV5-6 to TRBJ1-3, with D tentatively TRBD1 (5 bases). V was pared by 4 bases and J by 0 bases, with 11 bases between. Germline V CDR1 and CDR2: SGHDT, YYEEEE. This CDR3 spans 15 amino acids.

This chain joins TRBV29-1 and TRBJ2-2, with 15 bases identical to TRBD2. V lost 1 base and J lost 4; bases outside the gene matches: 7. Germline lookup yields CDR1 SQVTM and CDR2 ANQGSEA. This CDR3 region has 18 residues. The CDR3 DNA reads as TGCAGCGTTGAAGGCGGACTAGCGGGGGGGCCCGGCACCGGGGAGCTGTTTTTT. Its protein is CSVEGGLAGGPGTGELFF.

The rearrangement joins TRBV18 to TRBJ1-4, with a possible D match to TRBD1 (5 bases). The CDR3 totals 16 residues. Trimming left V 0 bases short and J 2 bases short, with 10 bases between. Germline CDR1 reads KGHSH; CDR2 reads LQKENI. CDR3 in DNA: TGTGCCAGCTCACCACCGTTGAGGGACACTAATGAAAAACTGTTTTTT. Amino acid sequence: CASSPPLRDTNEKLFF.

This chain links TRBV7-9 with TRBJ1-6; D is ambiguous. V lost 5 bases to trimming and J lost 9 bases, with 8 bases between them. The CDR3 is 12 residues long. In germline, CDR1 is SEHNR, CDR2 FQNEAQ (reference sequence). The CDR3 sequence: CASSRDLSPLHF. The CDR3 bases are TGTGCCAGCAGCCGAGACCTTTCACCCCTCCACTTT.